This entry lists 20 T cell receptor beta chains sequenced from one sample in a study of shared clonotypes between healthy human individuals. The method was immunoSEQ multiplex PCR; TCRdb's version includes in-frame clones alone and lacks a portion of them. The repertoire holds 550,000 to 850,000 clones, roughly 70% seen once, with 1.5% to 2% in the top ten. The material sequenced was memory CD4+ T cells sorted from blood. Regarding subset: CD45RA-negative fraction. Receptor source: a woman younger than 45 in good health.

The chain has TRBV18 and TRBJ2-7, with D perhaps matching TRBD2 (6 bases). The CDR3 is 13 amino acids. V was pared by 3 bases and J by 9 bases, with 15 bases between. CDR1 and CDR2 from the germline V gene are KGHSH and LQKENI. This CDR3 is CASSPEGTKVQYF. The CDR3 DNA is TGTGCCAGCTCACCGGAGGGAACCAAGGTGCAGTACTTC.

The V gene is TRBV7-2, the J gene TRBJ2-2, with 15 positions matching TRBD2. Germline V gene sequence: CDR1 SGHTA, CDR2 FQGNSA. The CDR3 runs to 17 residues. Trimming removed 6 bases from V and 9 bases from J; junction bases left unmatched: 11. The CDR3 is CASSSSGLAGGHRELFF. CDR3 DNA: TGTGCCAGCAGTTCTTCCGGACTAGCGGGGGGGCACCGGGAGCTGTTTTTT.

The DNA of the CDR3 is TGTGCCAGCAGTCTCCGACAGGGAATGGGCTACACCTTC. Protein product: CASSLRQGMGYTF. This rearrangement joins TRBV28 to TRBJ1-2; 7 nucleotides agree with TRBD1. V shed 5 bases and J 8 bases; nucleotides not matched to a gene: 8. The CDR3 totals 13 residues. From germline, CDR1 is MDHEN and CDR2 SYDVKM.

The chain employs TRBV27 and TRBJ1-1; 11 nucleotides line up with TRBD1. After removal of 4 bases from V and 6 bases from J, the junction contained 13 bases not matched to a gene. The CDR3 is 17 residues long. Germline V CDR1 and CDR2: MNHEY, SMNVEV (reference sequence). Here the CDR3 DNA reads TGTGCCAGCAGTTCATTCGGACAGGGGGCGCGTAGGGCTGAAGCTTTCTTT. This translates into CASSSFGQGARRAEAFF.

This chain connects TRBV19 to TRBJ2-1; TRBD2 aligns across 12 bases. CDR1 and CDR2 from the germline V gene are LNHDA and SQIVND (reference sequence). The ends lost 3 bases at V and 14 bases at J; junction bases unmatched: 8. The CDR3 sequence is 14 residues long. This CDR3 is CASSMVSSGRAEFF. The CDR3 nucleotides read TGTGCCAGTAGTATGGTATCTAGCGGGAGGGCGGAGTTCTTC.

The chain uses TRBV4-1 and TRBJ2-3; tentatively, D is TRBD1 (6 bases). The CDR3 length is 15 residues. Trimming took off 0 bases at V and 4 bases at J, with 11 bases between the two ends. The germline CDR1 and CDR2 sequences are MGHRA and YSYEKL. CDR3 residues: CASSQDASGADTQYF. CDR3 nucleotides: TGCGCCAGCAGCCAAGACGCATCAGGGGCAGATACGCAGTATTTT.

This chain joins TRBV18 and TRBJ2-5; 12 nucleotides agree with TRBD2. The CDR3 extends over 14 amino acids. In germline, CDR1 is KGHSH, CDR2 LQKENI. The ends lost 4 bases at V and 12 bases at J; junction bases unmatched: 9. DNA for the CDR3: TGTGCCAGCTCACAACTAGCGGGAGGCCTTCGGGAGTACTTC. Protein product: CASSQLAGGLREYF.

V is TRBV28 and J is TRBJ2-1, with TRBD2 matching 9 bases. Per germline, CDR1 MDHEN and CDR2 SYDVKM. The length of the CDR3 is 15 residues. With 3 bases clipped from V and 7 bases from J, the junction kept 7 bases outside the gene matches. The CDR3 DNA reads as TGTGCCAGCAGTTTTATCGGACTAGCGACTAATGAGCAGTTCTTC. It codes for CASSFIGLATNEQFF.

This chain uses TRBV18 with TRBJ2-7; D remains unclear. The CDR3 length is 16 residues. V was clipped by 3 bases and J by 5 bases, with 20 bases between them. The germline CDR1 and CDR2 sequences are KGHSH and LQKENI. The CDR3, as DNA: TGTGCCAGCTCACCGGACCGTAGACATTTCGCAGACGAGCAGTACTTC. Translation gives CASSPDRRHFADEQYF.

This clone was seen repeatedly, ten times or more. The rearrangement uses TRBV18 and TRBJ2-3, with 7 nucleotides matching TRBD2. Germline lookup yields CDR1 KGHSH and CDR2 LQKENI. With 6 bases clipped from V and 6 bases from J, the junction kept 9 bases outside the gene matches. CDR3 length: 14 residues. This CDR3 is CASSPAGVLDTQYF. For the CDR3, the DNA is TGTGCCAGCTCCCCGGCGGGAGTATTGGATACGCAGTATTTT. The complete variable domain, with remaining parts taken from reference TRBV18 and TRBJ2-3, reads NAGVMQNPRHLVRRRGQEARLRCSPMKGHSHVYWYRQLPEEGLKFMVYLQKENIIDESGMPKERFSAEFPKEGPSILRIQQVVRGDSAAYFCASSPAGVLDTQYFGPGTRLTVL.

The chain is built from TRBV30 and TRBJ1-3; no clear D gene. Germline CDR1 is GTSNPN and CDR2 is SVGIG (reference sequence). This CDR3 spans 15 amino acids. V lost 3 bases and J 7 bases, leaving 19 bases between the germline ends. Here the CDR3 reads CAWRASSDLTNTIYF. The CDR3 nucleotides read TGTGCCTGGAGAGCCAGCTCGGACCTGACGAACACCATATATTTT.

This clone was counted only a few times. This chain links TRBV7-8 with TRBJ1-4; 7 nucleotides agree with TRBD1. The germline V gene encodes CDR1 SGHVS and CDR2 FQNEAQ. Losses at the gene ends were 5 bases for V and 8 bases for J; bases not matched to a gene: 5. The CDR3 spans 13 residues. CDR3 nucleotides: TGTGCCAGCAGCGCCACAGGGGTCGAAAAACTGTTTTTT. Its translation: CASSATGVEKLFF.

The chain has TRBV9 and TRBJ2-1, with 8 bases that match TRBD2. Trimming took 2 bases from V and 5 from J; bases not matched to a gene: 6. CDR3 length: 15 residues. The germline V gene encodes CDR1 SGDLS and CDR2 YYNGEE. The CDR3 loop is CASSVSGRIDNEQFF. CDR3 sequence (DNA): TGTGCCAGCAGCGTCAGCGGGAGAATCGACAATGAGCAGTTCTTC.

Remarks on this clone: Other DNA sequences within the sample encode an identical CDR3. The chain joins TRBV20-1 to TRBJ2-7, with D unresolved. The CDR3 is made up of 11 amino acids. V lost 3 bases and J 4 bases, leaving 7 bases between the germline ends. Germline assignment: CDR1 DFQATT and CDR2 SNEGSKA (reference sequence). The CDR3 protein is CSASPGYEQYF. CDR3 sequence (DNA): TGCAGTGCTAGTCCCGGGTACGAGCAGTACTTC.

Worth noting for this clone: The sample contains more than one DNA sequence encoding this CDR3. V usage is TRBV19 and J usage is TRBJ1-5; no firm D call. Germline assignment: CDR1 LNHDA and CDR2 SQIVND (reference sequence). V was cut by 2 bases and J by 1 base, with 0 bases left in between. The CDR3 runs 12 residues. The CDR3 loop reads CASSISNQPQHF. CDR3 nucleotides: TGTGCCAGTAGTATAAGCAATCAGCCCCAGCATTTT.

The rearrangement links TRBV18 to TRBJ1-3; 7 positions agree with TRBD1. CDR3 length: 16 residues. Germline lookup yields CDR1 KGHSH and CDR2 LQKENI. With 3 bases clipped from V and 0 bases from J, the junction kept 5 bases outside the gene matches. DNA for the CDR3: TGTGCCAGCTCACCGGAGGCAGGGGGCTCTGGAAACACCATATATTTT. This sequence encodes CASSPEAGGSGNTIYF.

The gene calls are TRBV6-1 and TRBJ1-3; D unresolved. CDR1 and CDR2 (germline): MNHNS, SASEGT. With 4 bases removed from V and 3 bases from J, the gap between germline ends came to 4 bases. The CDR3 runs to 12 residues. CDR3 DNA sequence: TGTGCCAGCAGTGTTATTGGAAACACCATATATTTT. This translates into CASSVIGNTIYF.

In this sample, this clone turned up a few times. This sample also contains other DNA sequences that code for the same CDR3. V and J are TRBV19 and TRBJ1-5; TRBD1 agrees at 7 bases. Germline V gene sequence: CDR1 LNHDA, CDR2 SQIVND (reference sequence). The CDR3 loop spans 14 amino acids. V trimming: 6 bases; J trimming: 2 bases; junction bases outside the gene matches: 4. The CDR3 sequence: CASSSTGGNQPQHF. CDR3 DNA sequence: TGTGCCAGTAGCTCTACAGGGGGCAATCAGCCCCAGCATTTT.

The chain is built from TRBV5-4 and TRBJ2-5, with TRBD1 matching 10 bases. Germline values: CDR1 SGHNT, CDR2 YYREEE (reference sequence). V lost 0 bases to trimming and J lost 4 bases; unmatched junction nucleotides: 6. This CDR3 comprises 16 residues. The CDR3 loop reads CASSLELGQGRETQYF. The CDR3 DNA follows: TGTGCCAGCAGCTTGGAGCTGGGACAGGGGAGAGAGACCCAGTACTTC.

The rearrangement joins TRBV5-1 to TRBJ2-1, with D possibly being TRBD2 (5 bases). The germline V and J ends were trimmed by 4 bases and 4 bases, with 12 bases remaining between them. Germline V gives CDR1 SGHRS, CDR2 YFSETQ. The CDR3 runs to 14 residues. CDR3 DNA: TGCGCCAGCAGCCCAGCGGAAAGTTACAATGAGCAGTTCTTC. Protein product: CASSPAESYNEQFF.